This record covers a single T cell receptor beta chain. The entry originates in a study of cytomegalovirus exposure and HLA in healthy donors. V lost 4 bases to trimming and J lost 4 bases, with 14 bases between them. The CDR3 is made up of 14 amino acids. The germline V gene encodes CDR1 SGHTA and CDR2 FQGNSA. The PCR used 60 Vbeta and 13 Jbeta primers. Generated by immunoSEQ multiplex PCR, the TCRdb table keeps only in-frame clones and is missing some. The sample contains some 170,000 clones, about 80% of which appear only once. What was sequenced was PBMCs. The genes are TRBV7-2 and TRBJ2-7; D may be TRBD1 (6 bases). The origin of this receptor is a man aged 25 to 40 in good health and CMV-seropositive. The CDR3 DNA reads TGTGCCAGCAGCTGGGCGCAGGGGACGTACGAGCAGTACTTC. Residues: CASSWAQGTYEQYF.